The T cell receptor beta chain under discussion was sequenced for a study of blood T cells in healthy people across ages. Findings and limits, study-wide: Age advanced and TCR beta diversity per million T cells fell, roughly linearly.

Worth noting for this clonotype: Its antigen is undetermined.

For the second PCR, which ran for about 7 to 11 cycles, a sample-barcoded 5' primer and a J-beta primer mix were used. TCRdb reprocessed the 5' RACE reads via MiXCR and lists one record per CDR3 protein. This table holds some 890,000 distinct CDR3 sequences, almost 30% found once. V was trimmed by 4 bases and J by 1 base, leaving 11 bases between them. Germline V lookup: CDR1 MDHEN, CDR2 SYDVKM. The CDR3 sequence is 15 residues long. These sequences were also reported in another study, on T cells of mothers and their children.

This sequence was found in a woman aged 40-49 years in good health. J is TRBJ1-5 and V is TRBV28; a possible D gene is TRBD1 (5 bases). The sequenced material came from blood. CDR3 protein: CASSWGERSNQPQHF. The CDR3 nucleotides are TGTGCCAGCAGTTGGGGGGAGAGGAGCAATCAGCCCCAGCATTTT.